This T cell receptor beta chain was profiled in a study of shared clonotypes between healthy human individuals. Positive CCR7 selection of CD45RO-negative cells yielded the naive CD8 cells, and terminally differentiated effector memory CD45RA+ cells were excluded. Method: immunoSEQ multiplex PCR; TCRdb's copy keeps in-frame clones and lacks some. Here the sample spans about 1,900,000 clones, just under 95% being singletons. There are a few counts of this clone. Germline CDR1 and CDR2: LGHNA and YSLEER. CDR3 size: 16 residues. Between the trimmed V and J ends, which lost 0 bases and 0 bases, there was a span of 8 bases.

The gene calls are TRBV4-3 and TRBJ1-4, with D uncertain. What was sequenced was naive CD8+ T cells sorted from blood. This TCR was recovered from a young man in good health. The CDR3 sequence is CASSQEVTATNEKLFF. CDR3 sequence (DNA): TGCGCCAGCAGCCAAGAAGTTACTGCAACTAATGAAAAACTGTTTTTT.